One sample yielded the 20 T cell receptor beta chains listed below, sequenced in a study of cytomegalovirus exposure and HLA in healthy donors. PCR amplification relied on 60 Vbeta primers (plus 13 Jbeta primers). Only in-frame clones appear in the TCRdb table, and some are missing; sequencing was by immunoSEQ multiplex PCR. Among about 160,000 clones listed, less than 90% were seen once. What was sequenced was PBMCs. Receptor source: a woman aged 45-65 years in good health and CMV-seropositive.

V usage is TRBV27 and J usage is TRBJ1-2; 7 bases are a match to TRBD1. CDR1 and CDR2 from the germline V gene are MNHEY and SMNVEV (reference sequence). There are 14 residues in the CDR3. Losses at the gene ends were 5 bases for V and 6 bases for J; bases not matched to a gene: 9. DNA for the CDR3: TGTGCCAGCAGTCAGGACAGGAGGGCCCATGGCTACACCTTC. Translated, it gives CASSQDRRAHGYTF.

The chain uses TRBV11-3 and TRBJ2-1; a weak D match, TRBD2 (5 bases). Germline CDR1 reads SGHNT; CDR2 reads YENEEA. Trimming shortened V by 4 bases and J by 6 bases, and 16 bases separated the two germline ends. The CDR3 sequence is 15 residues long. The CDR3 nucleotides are TGTGCCAGCAGCTCCCCGCACGAGGGAGTCAATGAGCAGTTCTTC. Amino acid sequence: CASSSPHEGVNEQFF.

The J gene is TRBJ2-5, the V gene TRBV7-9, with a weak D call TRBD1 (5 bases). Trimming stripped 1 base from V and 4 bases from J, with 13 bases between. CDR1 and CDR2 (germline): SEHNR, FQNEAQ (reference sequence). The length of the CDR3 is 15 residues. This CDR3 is CASSLGQFTLETQYF. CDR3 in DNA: TGTGCCAGCAGCTTAGGACAGTTCACGCTAGAGACCCAGTACTTC.

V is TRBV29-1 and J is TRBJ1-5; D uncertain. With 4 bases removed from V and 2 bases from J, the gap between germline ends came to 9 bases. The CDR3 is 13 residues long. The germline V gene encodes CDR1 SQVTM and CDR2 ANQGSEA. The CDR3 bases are TGCAGCGTTGCCCGGGGAGGCAATCAGCCCCAGCATTTT. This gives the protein CSVARGGNQPQHF. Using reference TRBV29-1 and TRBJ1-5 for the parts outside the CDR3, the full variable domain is SAVISQKPSRDICQRGTSLTIQCQVDSQVTMMFWYRQQPGQSLTLIATANQGSEATYESGFVIDKFPISRPNLTFSTLTVSNMSPEDSSIYLCSVARGGNQPQHFGDGTRLSIL.

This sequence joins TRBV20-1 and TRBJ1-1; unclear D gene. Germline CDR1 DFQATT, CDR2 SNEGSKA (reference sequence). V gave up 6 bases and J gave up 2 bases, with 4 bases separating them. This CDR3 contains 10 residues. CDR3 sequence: CSALNTEAFF. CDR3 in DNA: TGCAGTGCCTTAAACACTGAAGCTTTCTTT.

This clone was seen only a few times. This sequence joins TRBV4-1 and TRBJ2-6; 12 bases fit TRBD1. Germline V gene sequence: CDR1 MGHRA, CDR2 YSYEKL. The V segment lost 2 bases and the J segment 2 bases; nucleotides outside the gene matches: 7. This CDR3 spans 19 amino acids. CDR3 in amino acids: CASSQNMGQGATGANVLTF. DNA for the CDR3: TGCGCCAGCAGCCAAAATATGGGACAGGGGGCGACTGGGGCCAACGTCCTGACTTTC.

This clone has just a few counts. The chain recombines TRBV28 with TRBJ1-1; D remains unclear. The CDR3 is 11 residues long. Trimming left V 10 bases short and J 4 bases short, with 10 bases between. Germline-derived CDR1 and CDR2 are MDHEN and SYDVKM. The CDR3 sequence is CATQTVTEAFF. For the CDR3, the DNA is TGTGCCACCCAAACAGTCACTGAAGCTTTCTTT. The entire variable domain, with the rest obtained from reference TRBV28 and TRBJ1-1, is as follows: DVKVTQSSRYLVKRTGEKVFLECVQDMDHENMFWYRQDPGLGLRLIYFSYDVKMKEKGDIPEGYSVSREKKERFSLILESASTNQTSMYLCATQTVTEAFFGQGTRLTVV.

CDR3 sequence (DNA): TGCAGCGTTGACTTGGGGGGGAACTATGGCTACACCTTC. Translating gives CSVDLGGNYGYTF. V and J are TRBV29-1 and TRBJ1-2; tentative D call: TRBD1 (5 bases). This CDR3 is built from 13 residues. CDR1 and CDR2 from the germline V gene are SQVTM and ANQGSEA. Trimming removed 3 bases from V and 2 bases from J, with 10 bases in between.

The CDR3 here is CAALRGGNTEAFF. As DNA, the CDR3 is TGTGCCGCCCTTCGGGGGGGGAACACTGAAGCTTTCTTT. The rearrangement joins TRBV30 to TRBJ1-1; D is possibly TRBD1 (5 bases). Per the germline V gene, CDR1 is GTSNPN and CDR2 is SVGIG (reference sequence). V was pared by 8 bases and J by 1 base, with 14 bases between. The CDR3 is 13 amino acids. Filled out from reference TRBV30 and TRBJ1-1, the complete variable domain reads SQTIHQWPATLVQPVGSPLSLECTVEGTSNPNLYWYRQAAGRGLQLLFYSVGIGQISSEVPQNLSASRPQDRQFILSSKKLLLSDSGFYLCAALRGGNTEAFFGQGTRLTVV.

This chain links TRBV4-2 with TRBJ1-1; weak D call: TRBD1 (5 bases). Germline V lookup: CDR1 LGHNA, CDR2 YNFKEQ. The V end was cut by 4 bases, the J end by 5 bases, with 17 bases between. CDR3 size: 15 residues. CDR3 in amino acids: CASSPRGGGWTEAFF. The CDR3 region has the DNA TGTGCCAGCAGCCCAAGGGGCGGGGGATGGACTGAAGCTTTCTTT.

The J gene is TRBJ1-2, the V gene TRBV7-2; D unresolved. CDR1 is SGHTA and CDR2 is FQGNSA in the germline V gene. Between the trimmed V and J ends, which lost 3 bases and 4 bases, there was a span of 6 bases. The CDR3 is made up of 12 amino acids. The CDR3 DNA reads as TGTGCCAGCAGCTTGGGCCTCTATGGCTACACCTTC. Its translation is CASSLGLYGYTF. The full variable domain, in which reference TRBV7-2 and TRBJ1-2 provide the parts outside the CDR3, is GAGVSQSPSNKVTEKGKDVELRCDPISGHTALYWYRQSLGQGLEFLIYFQGNSAPDKSGLPSDRFSAERTGGSVSTLTIQRTQQEDSAVYLCASSLGLYGYTFGSGTRLTVV.

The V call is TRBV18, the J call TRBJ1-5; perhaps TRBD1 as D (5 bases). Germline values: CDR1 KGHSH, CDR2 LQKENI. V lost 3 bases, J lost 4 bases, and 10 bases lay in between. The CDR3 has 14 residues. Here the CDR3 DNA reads TGTGCCAGCTCACCGGGCGGGGCGAATCAGCCCCAGCATTTT. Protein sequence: CASSPGGANQPQHF.

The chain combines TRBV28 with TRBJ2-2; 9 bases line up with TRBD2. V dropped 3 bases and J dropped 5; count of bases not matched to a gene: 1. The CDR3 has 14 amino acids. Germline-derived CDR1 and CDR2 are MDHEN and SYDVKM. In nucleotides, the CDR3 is TGTGCCAGCAGTTTCCTAGCGGGGACCGGGGAGCTGTTTTTT. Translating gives CASSFLAGTGELFF.

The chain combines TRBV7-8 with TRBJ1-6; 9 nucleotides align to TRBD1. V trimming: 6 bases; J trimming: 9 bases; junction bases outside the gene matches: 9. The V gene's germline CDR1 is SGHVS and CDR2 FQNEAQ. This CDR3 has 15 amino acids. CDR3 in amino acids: CASRPQGARISPLHF. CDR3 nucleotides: TGTGCCAGCAGACCACAGGGGGCGCGGATTTCACCCCTCCACTTT.

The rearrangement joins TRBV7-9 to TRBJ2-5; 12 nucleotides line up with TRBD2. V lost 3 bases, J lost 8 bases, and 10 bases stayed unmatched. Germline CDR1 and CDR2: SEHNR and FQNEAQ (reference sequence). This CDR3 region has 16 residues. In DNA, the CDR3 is TGTGCCAGCAGCTTGCCTCCTCTAGCGGGGGGGGAAACCCAGTACTTC. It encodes CASSLPPLAGGETQYF.

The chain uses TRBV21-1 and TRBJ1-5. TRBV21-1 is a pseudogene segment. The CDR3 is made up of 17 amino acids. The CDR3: CASSNPRTPDCNQPQHF. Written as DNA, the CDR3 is TGTGCCAGCAGTAACCCTAGGACTCCCGATTGCAATCAGCCCCAGCATTTT.

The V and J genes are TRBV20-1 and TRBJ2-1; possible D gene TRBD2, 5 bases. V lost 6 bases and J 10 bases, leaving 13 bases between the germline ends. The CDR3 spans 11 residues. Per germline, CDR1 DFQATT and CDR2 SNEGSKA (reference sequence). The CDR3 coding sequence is TGCAGTGCCGAGCGGAGCGAAGAGCAGTTCTTC. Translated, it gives CSAERSEEQFF.

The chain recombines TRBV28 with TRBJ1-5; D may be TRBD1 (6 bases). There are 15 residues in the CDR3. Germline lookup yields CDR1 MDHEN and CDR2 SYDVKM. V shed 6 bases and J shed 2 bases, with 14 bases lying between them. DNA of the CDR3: TGTGCCAGCAGGTCAGCGTCAGGGGGCAATCAGCCCCAGCATTTT. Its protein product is CASRSASGGNQPQHF.

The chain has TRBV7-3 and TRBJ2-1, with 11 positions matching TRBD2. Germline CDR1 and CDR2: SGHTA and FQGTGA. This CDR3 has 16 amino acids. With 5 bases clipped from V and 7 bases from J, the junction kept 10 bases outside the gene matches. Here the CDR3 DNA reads TGTGCCAGCAGCAACACTAGCGGGAGCCGAGGGAATGAGCAGTTCTTC. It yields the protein CASSNTSGSRGNEQFF.

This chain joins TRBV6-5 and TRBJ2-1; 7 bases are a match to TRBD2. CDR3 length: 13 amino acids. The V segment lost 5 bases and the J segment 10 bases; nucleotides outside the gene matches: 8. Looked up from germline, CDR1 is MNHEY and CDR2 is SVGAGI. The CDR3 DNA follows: TGTGCCAGCAGTAGGGAGGGTACCACAGAGCAGTTCTTC. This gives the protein CASSREGTTEQFF.